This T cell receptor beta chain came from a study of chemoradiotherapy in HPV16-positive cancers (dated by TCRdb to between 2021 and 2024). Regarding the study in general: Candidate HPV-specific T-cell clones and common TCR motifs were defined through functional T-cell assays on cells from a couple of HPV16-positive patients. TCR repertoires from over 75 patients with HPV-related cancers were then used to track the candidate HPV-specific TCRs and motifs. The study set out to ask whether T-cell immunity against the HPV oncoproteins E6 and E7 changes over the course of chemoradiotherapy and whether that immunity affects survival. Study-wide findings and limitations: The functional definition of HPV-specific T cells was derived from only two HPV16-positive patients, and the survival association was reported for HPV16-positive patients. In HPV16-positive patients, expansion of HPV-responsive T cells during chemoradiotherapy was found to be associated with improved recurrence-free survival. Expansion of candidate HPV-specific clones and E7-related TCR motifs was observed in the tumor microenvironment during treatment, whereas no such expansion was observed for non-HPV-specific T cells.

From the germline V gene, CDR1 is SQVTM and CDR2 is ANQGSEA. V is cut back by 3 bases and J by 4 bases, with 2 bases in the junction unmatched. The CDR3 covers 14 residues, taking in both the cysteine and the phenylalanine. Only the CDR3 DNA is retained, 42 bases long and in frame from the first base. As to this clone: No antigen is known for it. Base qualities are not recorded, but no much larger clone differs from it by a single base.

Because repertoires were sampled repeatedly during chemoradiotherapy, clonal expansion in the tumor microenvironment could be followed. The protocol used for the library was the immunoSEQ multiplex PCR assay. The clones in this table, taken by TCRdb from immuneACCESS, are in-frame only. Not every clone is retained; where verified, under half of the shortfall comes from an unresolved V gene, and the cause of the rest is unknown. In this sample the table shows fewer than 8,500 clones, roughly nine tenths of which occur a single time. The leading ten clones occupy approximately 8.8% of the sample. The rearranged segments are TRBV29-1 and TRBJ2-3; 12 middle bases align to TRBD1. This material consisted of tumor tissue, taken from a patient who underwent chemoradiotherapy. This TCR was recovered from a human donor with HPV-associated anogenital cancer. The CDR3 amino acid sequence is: CSVDGTGGPDTQYF. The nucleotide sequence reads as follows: TGCAGCGTTGATGGGACAGGGGGCCCAGATACGCAGTATTTT.